Sequencing of this T cell receptor (beta chain) was carried out in a study of T cells after posttransplantation cyclophosphamide. Overall study results and limits: Skin or GI-infiltrating T cells shared few TRB sequences with blood.

This clone was observed many times. As yet, its antigen is unknown. Germline lookup yields CDR1 SNHLY and CDR2 FYNNEI. The CDR3 runs 14 residues. V lost 4 bases and J lost 6, with 13 bases in between. Treatment was busulfan-fludarabine conditioning, a marrow graft, and cyclophosphamide on days +3 and +4. Clones were sequenced by immunoSEQ multiplex PCR, and TCRdb holds only the in-frame ones, with some missing. This sample comprises roughly 9,900 clones, none seen once only. The sample was PBMCs, taken after allogeneic stem cell transplant with posttransplant cyclophosphamide. The sequence came from a female patient between 40 and 50 years old who received an allogeneic stem cell transplant from a related donor, was CMV-positive, and had no GVHD. Some T cells may be the graft donor's. The chain links TRBV2 to TRBJ1-5; D call uncertain. The CDR3 DNA follows: TGTGCCAGCAGTGTTCTTAGGCCAGGTCAGCCCCAGCATTTT. It encodes CASSVLRPGQPQHF.